The 20 T cell receptor beta chains listed next were all sequenced from one sample in a study of T-cell reconstitution after alpha-beta-depleted transplantation in children. The TCRbeta library incorporated unique molecular identifiers. From the PCR reads, TCRdb called clonotypes with MiXCR, one entry per CDR3 protein. Found here are some 200,000 distinct CDR3 sequences, just over 14% of them singletons; the top ten hold about 12%. Here the sequenced sample was PBMCs from the stem cell graft donor, taken from the stem cell graft. These receptors were collected from a human donor who donated a stem cell graft to a child with acute lymphoblastic leukemia.

This clonotype was observed many times. DNA for the CDR3: TGTGCCATCAGTGAAGGGGGACTTAACACAGATACGCAGTATTTT. Translating it yields CAISEGGLNTDTQYF. This chain joins TRBV10-3 and TRBJ2-3; D tentatively fits TRBD1 or TRBD2 (6 bases each). The germline CDR1 and CDR2 sequences are ENHRY and SYGVKD. Trimming removed 3 bases from V and 2 bases from J, with 12 bases in between. This CDR3 has 15 amino acids.

This clonotype has ten or more counts. This rearrangement joins TRBV5-1 to TRBJ2-3, with D perhaps given as TRBD1 or TRBD2 (5 bases each). The germline V gene has CDR1 SGHRS and CDR2 YFSETQ. There are 15 residues in the CDR3. Trimming removed 1 base from V and 2 bases from J, with 11 bases in between. The CDR3, as DNA: TGCGCCAGCAGCTTGATTTCCGGGACCACAGATACGCAGTATTTT. It translates to CASSLISGTTDTQYF.

The gene calls are TRBV7-2 and TRBJ1-2; D is unclear. V was clipped by 5 bases and J by 5 bases, with 18 bases between them. Per the germline V gene, CDR1 is SGHTA and CDR2 is FQGNSA. This CDR3 spans 15 amino acids. The CDR3 here is CASSVTLTQAYGYTF. CDR3 in DNA: TGTGCCAGCAGCGTTACTTTGACCCAGGCTTATGGCTACACCTTC.

There are many counts of this clonotype. DNA of the CDR3: TGTGCCAGCAGCCCCGTCGGACTGGAGACCTACGAGCAGTACTTC. Its translation is CASSPVGLETYEQYF. The chain recombines TRBV5-6 with TRBJ2-7, with D maybe TRBD2 (5 bases). V lost 4 bases, J lost 2 bases, and 16 bases lay in between. This CDR3 is 15 amino acids long. Germline CDR1 and CDR2: SGHDT and YYEEEE.

This clonotype occurred many times. The chain recombines TRBV27 with TRBJ2-3, with D unclear. CDR1 and CDR2 from the germline V gene are MNHEY and SMNVEV (reference sequence). V was clipped by 2 bases and J by 0 bases, with 12 bases between them. The CDR3 runs 16 residues. The CDR3 nucleotides read TGTGCCAGCAGTTTAGGGAAGGGAATCAGCACAGATACGCAGTATTTT. This gives the protein CASSLGKGISTDTQYF.

This clonotype appeared a few times. This chain joins TRBV5-1 and TRBJ1-2; D perhaps matches TRBD1 (6 bases). V was trimmed by 5 bases and J by 7 bases, leaving 18 bases between them. From germline, CDR1 is SGHRS and CDR2 YFSETQ. The CDR3 is 14 residues long. Here the CDR3 reads CASRGATTGSGYTF. The CDR3 bases are TGCGCCAGCAGGGGGGCCACGACAGGCTCTGGCTACACCTTC.

V gene TRBV30 combines with J gene TRBJ2-2, with D possibly TRBD1 on 5 matching bases. Trimming pared 8 bases from V and 6 bases from J, leaving 16 bases between. Germline CDR1 and CDR2: GTSNPN and SVGIG (reference sequence). The CDR3 is made up of 13 amino acids. The CDR3: CARRGRASGELFF. CDR3 DNA sequence: TGTGCCCGAAGGGGCAGGGCCTCCGGGGAGCTGTTTTTT.

This clonotype was counted ten times or more. The V gene is TRBV12-3 or TRBV12-4, the J gene TRBJ2-7, with D unresolved. The V end was cut by 6 bases, the J end by 6 bases, with 18 bases between. There are 14 residues in the CDR3. Here the CDR3 reads CASSPVGGPSEQYF. In DNA, the CDR3 is TGTGCCAGCAGCCCCGTGGGCGGTCCAAGCGAGCAGTACTTC.

The chain combines TRBV5-1 with TRBJ2-1; unclear D gene. Germline CDR1 and CDR2: SGHRS and YFSETQ. CDR3 size: 14 residues. Deletions cut 5 bases from V and 3 bases from J, with 12 bases between. The CDR3, as DNA: TGCGCCAGCAGGCAGGTTACTGGCTACAATGAGCAGTTCTTC. Amino acids: CASRQVTGYNEQFF. Drawing the rest from reference TRBV5-1 and TRBJ2-1, the complete variable domain is KAGVTQTPRYLIKTRGQQVTLSCSPISGHRSVSWYQQTPGQGLQFLFEYFSETQRNKGNFPGRFSGRQFSNSRSEMNVSTLELGDSALYLCASRQVTGYNEQFFGPGTRLTVL.

This clonotype came up many times. This chain links TRBV5-1 with TRBJ2-2; no definite D call. The CDR3 loop spans 15 amino acids. V lost 0 bases, J lost 1 base, and 7 bases lay in between. From germline, CDR1 is SGHRS and CDR2 YFSETQ. The CDR3 DNA sequence: TGCGCCAGCAGCTTGGCGCCAGGGAACACCGGGGAGCTGTTTTTT. Encoded protein: CASSLAPGNTGELFF.

This chain connects TRBV29-1 to TRBJ2-1; 9 bases align to TRBD1. There are 16 residues in the CDR3. CDR1 SQVTM and CDR2 ANQGSEA come from the germline V gene. Losses at the gene ends were 4 bases for V and 0 bases for J; bases not matched to a gene: 7. CDR3 sequence reads: CSVGGTGSSSYNEQFF. As DNA, the CDR3 is TGCAGCGTTGGGGGGACAGGGTCCAGCTCCTACAATGAGCAGTTCTTC.

CDR3 nucleotide sequence: TGTGCCAGCAGCCCTGCCGTTGGCGGGAGAGGGAGCGAGCAGTACTTC. It specifies CASSPAVGGRGSEQYF. The V gene is TRBV2, the J gene TRBJ2-7, with 7 bases that match TRBD2. The CDR3 spans 16 residues. Germline CDR1 and CDR2: SNHLY and FYNNEI. V lost 6 bases to trimming and J lost 6 bases; unmatched junction nucleotides: 17. The full variable domain, in which reference TRBV2 and TRBJ2-7 provide the parts outside the CDR3, is EPEVTQTPSHQVTQMGQEVILRCVPISNHLYFYWYRQILGQKVEFLVSFYNNEISEKSEIFDDQFSVERPDGSNFTLKIRSTKLEDSAMYFCASSPAVGGRGSEQYFGPGTRLTVT.

This clonotype was detected a few times. This chain connects TRBV24-1 to TRBJ2-5; D remains ambiguous. The CDR3 is 13 amino acids. The V and J ends lost 9 bases and 1 base respectively, with 11 bases between them. CDR1 KGHDR and CDR2 SFDVKD come from the germline V gene. The CDR3 reads CATSRAAQETQYF. In nucleotides, the CDR3 is TGTGCCACCTCAAGGGCAGCCCAAGAGACCCAGTACTTC.

J is TRBJ2-4 and V is TRBV28; possible D gene TRBD1, 6 bases. CDR3 size: 14 residues. In germline, CDR1 is MDHEN, CDR2 SYDVKM. Trimming removed 9 bases from V and 0 bases from J, with 12 bases in between. CDR3 protein: CASRDTVAKNIQYF. CDR3 nucleotide sequence: TGTGCCAGTCGGGACACCGTAGCCAAAAACATTCAGTACTTC.

This clonotype was observed many times. The V gene is TRBV12-3 or TRBV12-4, the J gene TRBJ1-2; D call uncertain. Trimming removed 6 bases from V and 2 bases from J, with 10 bases in between. CDR3 length: 13 amino acids. The CDR3 sequence: CASSITGNYGYTF. CDR3 nucleotides: TGTGCCAGCAGCATAACCGGCAACTATGGCTACACCTTC.

This clonotype came up many times. This chain uses TRBV12-3 or TRBV12-4 with TRBJ2-2; D tentatively reads TRBD1 or TRBD2 (7 bases each). The CDR3 loop spans 16 amino acids. Trimming shortened V by 3 bases and J by 1 base, and 12 bases separated the two germline ends. CDR3 nucleotide sequence: TGTGCCAGCAGTTTCCCAGGGGGGGGGAACACCGGGGAGCTGTTTTTT. Its protein is CASSFPGGGNTGELFF.

This clonotype has just a few counts. This rearrangement joins TRBV7-2 to TRBJ2-1; 10 bases agree with TRBD2. V trimming: 6 bases; J trimming: 3 bases; junction bases outside the gene matches: 5. CDR1 is SGHTA, CDR2 FQGNSA, per germline. The CDR3 runs 15 residues. CDR3 coding DNA: TGTGCCAGCAGGGCCGGGACTAGCGTCTACAATGAGCAGTTCTTC. Translating gives CASRAGTSVYNEQFF.

This clonotype was seen at least ten times. The chain employs TRBV7-9 and TRBJ2-2, with 9 bases fitting TRBD1. Germline assignment: CDR1 SEHNR and CDR2 FQNEAQ (reference sequence). V lost 5 bases, J lost 3 bases, and 7 bases stayed unmatched. This CDR3 comprises 16 residues. The CDR3: CASSPVGTGYTGELFF. In DNA form, the CDR3 reads TGTGCCAGCAGCCCCGTCGGGACAGGGTACACCGGGGAGCTGTTTTTT.

This clonotype was counted ten times or more. The CDR3 sequence: CASRQGGGELFF. The CDR3 bases are TGCGCCAGCAGACAGGGCGGCGGGGAGCTGTTTTTT. The gene calls are TRBV10-1 and TRBJ2-2; possible D gene TRBD1, 6 bases. Trimming removed 6 bases from V and 7 bases from J, with 9 bases in between. The germline CDR1 and CDR2 sequences are WNHNN and SYGVQD (reference sequence). CDR3 length: 12 amino acids.

The chain links TRBV23-1 to TRBJ2-2; 8 bases match TRBD1. TRBV23-1 is treated as an ORF (open reading frame) with a function not yet certain. J was trimmed by 2 bases and V by 4 bases; bases with no gene match: 21. The CDR3 consists of 21 residues. In DNA form, the CDR3 reads TGCGCCAGCAGTCTCTTCGACAGGGGTGAACGGTGGTACTTAAACACCGGGGAGCTGTTTTTT. This translates into CASSLFDRGERWYLNTGELFF.